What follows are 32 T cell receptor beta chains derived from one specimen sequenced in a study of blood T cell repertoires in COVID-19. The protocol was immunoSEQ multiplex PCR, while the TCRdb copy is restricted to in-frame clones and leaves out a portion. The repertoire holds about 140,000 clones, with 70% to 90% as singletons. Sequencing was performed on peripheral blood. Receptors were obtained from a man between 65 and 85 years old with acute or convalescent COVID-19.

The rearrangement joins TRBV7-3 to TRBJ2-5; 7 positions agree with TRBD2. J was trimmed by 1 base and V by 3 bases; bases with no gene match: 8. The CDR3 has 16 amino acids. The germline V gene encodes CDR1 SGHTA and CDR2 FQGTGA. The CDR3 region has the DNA TGTGCCAGCAGCTTGGGCGGGGGTCAGGGCCAAGAGACCCAGTACTTC. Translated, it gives CASSLGGGQGQETQYF.

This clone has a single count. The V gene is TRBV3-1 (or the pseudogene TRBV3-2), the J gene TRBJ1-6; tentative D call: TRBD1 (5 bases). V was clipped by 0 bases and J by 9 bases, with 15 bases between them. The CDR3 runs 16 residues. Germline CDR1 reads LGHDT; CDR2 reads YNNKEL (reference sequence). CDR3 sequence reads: CASSQEPGRRASPLHF. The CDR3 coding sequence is TGTGCCAGCAGCCAAGAGCCAGGGAGGAGGGCTTCACCCCTCCACTTT.

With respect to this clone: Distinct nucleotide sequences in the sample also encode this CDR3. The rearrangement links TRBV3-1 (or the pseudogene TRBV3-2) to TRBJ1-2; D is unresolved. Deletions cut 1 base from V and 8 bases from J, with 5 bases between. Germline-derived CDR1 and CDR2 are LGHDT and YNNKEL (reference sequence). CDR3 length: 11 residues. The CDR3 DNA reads TGTGCCAGCAGCCAAGGCGCAGGCTACACCTTC. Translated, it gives CASSQGAGYTF.

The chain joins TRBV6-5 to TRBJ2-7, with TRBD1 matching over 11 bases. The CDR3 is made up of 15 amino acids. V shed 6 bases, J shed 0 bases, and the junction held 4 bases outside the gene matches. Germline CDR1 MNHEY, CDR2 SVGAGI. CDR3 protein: CASRTGTGGSYEQYF. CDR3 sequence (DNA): TGTGCCAGCAGAACCGGGACAGGGGGCTCCTACGAGCAGTACTTC.

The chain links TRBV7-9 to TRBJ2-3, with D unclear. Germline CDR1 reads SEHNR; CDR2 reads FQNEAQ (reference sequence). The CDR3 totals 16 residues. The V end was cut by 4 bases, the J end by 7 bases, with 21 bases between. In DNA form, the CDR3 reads TGTGCCAGCAGCTGGCTTAGCACGAGCACACTTAATACGCAGTATTTT. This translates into CASSWLSTSTLNTQYF.

Written as DNA, the CDR3 is TGCGCCAGCAGCTTAGAGGGTATCGGGAACACTGAAGCTTTCTTT. This translates into CASSLEGIGNTEAFF. This chain connects TRBV5-1 to TRBJ1-1; no clear D gene. The CDR3 is 15 amino acids. From germline, CDR1 is SGHRS and CDR2 YFSETQ. V lost 2 bases and J 1 base, leaving 12 bases between the germline ends. Full variable domain (missing parts from reference TRBV5-1 and TRBJ1-1): KAGVTQTPRYLIKTRGQQVTLSCSPISGHRSVSWYQQTPGQGLQFLFEYFSETQRNKGNFPGRFSGRQFSNSRSEMNVSTLELGDSALYLCASSLEGIGNTEAFFGQGTRLTVV.

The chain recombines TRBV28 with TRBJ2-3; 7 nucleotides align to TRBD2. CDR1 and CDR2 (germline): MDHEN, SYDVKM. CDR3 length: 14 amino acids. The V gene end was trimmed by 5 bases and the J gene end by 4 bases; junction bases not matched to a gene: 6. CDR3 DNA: TGTGCCAGCAGTAGGGCGGGAGCTCCAGATACGCAGTATTTT. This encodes CASSRAGAPDTQYF.

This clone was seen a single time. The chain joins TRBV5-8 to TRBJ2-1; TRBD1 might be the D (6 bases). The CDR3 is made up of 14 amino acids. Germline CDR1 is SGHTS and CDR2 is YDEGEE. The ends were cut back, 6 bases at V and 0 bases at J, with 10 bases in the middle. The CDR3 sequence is CASTQGSSYNEQFF. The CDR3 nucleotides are TGTGCCAGCACCCAGGGGAGCTCCTACAATGAGCAGTTCTTC.

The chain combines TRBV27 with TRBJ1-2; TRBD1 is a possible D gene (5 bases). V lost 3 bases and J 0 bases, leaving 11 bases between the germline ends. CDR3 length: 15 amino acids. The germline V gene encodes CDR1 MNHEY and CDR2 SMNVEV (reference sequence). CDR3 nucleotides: TGTGCCAGCAGTTTCGGGGGGTCTTCTAACTATGGCTACACCTTC. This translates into CASSFGGSSNYGYTF.

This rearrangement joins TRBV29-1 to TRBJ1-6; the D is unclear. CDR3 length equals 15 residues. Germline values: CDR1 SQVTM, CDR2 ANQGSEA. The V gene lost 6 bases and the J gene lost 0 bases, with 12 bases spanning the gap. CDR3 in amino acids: CSVRWGGSYNSPLHF. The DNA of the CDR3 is TGCAGCGTACGTTGGGGAGGCTCCTATAATTCACCCCTCCACTTT.

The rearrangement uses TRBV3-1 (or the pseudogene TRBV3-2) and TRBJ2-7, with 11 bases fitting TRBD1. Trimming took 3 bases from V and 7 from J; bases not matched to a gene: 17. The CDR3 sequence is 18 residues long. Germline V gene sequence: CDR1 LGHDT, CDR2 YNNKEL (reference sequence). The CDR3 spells CASSHKYKAGQGAGEQYF. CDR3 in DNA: TGTGCCAGCAGCCACAAGTATAAAGCAGGACAGGGGGCGGGTGAGCAGTACTTC.

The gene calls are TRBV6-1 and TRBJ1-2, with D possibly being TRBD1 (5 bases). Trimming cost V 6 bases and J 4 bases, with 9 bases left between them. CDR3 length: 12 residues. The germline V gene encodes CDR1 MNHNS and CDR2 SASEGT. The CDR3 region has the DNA TGTGCCAGCAGCCGCGACAGCTATGGCTACACCTTC. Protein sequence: CASSRDSYGYTF.

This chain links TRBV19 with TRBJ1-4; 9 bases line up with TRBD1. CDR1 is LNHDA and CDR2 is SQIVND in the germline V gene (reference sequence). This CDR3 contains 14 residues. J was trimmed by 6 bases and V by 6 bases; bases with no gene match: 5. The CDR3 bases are TGTGCCAGTAGACCGGGACAGGGATATGAAAAACTGTTTTTT. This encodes CASRPGQGYEKLFF.

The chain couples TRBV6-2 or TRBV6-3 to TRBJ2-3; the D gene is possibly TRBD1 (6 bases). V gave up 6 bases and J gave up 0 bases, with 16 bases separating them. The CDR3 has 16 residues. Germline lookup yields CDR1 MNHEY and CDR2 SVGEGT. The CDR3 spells CASSPHPGTSTDTQYF. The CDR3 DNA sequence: TGTGCCAGCAGCCCTCACCCCGGGACAAGCACAGATACGCAGTATTTT.

CDR3 coding DNA: TGTGCCAGCGGGGACAGGGGGCGCGGTATCGACTATGGCTACACCTTC. As protein: CASGDRGRGIDYGYTF. The chain is built from TRBV27 and TRBJ1-2, with 12 bases that match TRBD1. CDR1 and CDR2 (germline): MNHEY, SMNVEV (reference sequence). With V trimmed by 8 bases and J by 3 bases, 10 bases remained unmatched. The CDR3 runs to 16 residues.

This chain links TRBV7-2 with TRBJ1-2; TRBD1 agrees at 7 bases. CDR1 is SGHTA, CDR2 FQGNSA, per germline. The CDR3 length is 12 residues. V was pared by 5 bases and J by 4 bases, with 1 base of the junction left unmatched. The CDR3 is CASSRQGYGYTF. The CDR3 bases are TGTGCCAGCAGCAGACAGGGCTATGGCTACACCTTC. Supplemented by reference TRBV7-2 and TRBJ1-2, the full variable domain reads GAGVSQSPSNKVTEKGKDVELRCDPISGHTALYWYRQSLGQGLEFLIYFQGNSAPDKSGLPSDRFSAERTGGSVSTLTIQRTQQEDSAVYLCASSRQGYGYTFGSGTRLTVV.

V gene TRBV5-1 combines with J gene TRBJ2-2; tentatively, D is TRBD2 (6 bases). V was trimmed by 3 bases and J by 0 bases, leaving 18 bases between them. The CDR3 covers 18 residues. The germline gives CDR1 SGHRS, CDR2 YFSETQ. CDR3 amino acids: CASSSGLRFESNTGELFF. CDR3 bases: TGCGCCAGCAGCTCAGGACTACGTTTCGAGTCGAACACCGGGGAGCTGTTTTTT.

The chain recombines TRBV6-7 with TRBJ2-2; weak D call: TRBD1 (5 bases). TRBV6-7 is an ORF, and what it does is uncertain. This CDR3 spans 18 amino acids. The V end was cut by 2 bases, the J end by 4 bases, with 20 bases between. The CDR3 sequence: CASSYPAGAYYGTGELFF. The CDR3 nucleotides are TGTGCCAGCAGTTACCCTGCTGGGGCGTATTATGGCACCGGGGAGCTGTTTTTT.

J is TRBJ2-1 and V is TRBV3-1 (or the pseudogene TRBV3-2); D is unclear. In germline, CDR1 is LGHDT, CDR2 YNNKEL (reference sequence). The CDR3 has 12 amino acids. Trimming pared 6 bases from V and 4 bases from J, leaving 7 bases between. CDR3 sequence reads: CASSRAYNEQFF. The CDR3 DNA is TGTGCCAGCAGTCGCGCGTACAATGAGCAGTTCTTC.

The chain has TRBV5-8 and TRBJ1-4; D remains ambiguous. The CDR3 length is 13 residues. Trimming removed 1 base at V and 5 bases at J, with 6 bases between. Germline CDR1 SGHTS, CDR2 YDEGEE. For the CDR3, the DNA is TGTGCCAGCAGCTTGTATCAGAATGAAAAACTGTTTTTT. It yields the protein CASSLYQNEKLFF.

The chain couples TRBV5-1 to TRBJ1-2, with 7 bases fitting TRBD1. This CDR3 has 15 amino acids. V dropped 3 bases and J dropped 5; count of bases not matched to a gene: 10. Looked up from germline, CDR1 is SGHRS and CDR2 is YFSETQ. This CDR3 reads CASSSQGYAGYGYTF. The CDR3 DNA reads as TGCGCCAGCAGCTCACAGGGGTATGCGGGGTATGGCTACACCTTC.

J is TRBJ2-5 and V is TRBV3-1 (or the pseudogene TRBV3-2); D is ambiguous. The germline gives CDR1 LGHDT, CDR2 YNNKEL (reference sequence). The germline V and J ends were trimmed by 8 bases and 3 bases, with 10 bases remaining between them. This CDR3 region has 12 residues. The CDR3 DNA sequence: TGTGCCAGCCGGAGAGGAGAAGAGACCCAGTACTTC. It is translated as CASRRGEETQYF.

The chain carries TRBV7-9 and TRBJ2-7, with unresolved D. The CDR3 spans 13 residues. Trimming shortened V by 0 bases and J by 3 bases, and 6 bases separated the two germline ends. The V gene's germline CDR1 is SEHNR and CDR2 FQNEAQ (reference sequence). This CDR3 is CASSLARYYEQYF. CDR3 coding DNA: TGTGCCAGCAGCTTAGCTCGCTACTACGAGCAGTACTTC.

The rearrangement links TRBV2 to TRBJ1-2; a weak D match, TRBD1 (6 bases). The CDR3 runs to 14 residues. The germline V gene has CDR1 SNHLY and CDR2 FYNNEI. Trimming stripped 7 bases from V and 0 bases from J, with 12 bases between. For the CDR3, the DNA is TGTGCCAGCACCGGGCAGGGGACTAACTATGGCTACACCTTC. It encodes CASTGQGTNYGYTF.

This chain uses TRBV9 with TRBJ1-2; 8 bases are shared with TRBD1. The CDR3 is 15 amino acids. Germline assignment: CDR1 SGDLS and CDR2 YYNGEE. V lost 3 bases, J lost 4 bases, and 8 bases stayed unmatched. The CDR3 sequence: CASSATTGASYGYTF. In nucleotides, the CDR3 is TGTGCCAGCAGCGCCACGACAGGGGCCAGCTATGGCTACACCTTC.

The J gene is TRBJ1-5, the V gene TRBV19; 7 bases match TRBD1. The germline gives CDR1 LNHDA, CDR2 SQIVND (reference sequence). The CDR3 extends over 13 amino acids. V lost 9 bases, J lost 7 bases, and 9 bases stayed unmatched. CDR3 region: CASNDRAGQPQHF. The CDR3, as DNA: TGTGCCAGCAATGACAGGGCCGGGCAGCCCCAGCATTTT.

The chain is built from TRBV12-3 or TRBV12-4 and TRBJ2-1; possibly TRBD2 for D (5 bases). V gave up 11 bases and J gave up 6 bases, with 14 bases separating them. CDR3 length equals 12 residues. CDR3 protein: CAASRAGNEQFF. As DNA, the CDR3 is TGTGCCGCCTCAAGGGCGGGCAATGAGCAGTTCTTC.

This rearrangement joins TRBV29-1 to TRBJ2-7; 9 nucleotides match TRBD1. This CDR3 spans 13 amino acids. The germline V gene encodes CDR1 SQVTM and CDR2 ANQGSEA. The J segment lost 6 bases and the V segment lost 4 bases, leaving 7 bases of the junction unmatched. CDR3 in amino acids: CSVAFGTGREQYF. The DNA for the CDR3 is TGCAGCGTTGCCTTCGGGACAGGGCGCGAGCAGTACTTC.

The CDR3 nucleotides are TGTGCCAGCAGTTACGGGCGGGGAAACACAGATACGCAGTATTTT. Protein: CASSYGRGNTDTQYF. The chain combines TRBV6-2 or TRBV6-3 with TRBJ2-3; tentative D call: TRBD2 (6 bases). This CDR3 is built from 15 residues. The germline CDR1 and CDR2 sequences are MNHEY and SVGEGT. The germline V and J ends were trimmed by 2 bases and 2 bases, with 11 bases remaining between them.

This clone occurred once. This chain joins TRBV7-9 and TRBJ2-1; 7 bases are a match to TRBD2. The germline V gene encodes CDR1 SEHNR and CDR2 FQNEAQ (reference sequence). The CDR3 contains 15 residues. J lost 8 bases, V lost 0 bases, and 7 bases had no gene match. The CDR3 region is CASSLAGLRGDEQFF. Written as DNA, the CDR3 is TGTGCCAGCAGCTTAGCGGGACTACGAGGGGATGAGCAGTTCTTC.

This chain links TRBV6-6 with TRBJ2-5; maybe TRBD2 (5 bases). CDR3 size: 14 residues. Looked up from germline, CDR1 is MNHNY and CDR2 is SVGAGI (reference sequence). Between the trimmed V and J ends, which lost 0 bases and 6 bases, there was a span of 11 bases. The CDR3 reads CASSYSLIGKTQYF. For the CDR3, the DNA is TGTGCCAGCAGTTACTCCTTAATCGGGAAGACCCAGTACTTC.

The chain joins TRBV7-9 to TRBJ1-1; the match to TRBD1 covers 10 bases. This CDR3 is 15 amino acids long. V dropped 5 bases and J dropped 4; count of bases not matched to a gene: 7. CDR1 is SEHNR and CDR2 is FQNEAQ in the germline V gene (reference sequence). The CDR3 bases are TGTGCCAGCAGCCTCCTCGGACAGGGGGGCACTGAAGCTTTCTTT. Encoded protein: CASSLLGQGGTEAFF.